This T cell receptor (beta chain) is drawn from a study of beta chain features in type 1 diabetes. Study-level findings and limits: In the patient group, naive, central memory and Treg TCRB repertoires seemed more alike than in the healthy donor group. At VDJ recombination sites, type 1 diabetes patients had fewer insertions and more deleted nucleotides. TCRB CDR3 length was moderately but significantly reduced in all four CD4+ subsets of Type 1 diabetes patients.

About 110 mL of blood, on average, came from one heparinised draw per donor. This clone was counted only a few times. As yet, its antigen is unknown. The entirety of the isolated RNA underwent reverse transcription, so expressed TCRB transcripts were sequenced. Average read counts of stem cell-like memory T cell samples were about 980,000. Some clones are missing from TCRdb's copy, which holds only in-frame ones; the method was immunoSEQ multiplex PCR. Among around 50,000 clones listed, 35% to 55% were seen once. The sample comprised stem cell memory CD4+ T cells from blood. This clonotype was obtained from a man in his thirties or forties with type 1 diabetes.

DNA for the CDR3: TGCGCCAGCAATATTAGGACTAGCGGGAACGAGCAGTTCTTC. It specifies CASNIRTSGNEQFF. This chain connects TRBV23-1 to TRBJ2-1; 12 nucleotides align to TRBD2. TRBV23-1 is reported as an ORF; its role is uncertain. J lost 10 bases, V lost 7 bases, and 8 bases had no gene match. CDR3 length: 14 residues.